This T cell receptor (beta chain) was sequenced during a study of cytomegalovirus exposure and HLA in healthy donors. Study-wide findings and caveats: Rare sequences made up most TCRs, while some public TCRs were found in many donors. Later analysis demonstrated an association between a missense DCLRE1C variant and TCR beta V- and J-gene trimming.

The ends lost 6 bases at V and 1 base at J; junction bases unmatched: 9. The CDR3 loop spans 17 amino acids. Germline V gene data show CDR1 as MNHGY and CDR2 as SAAAGT. This clone occurred a few times. What it binds is not known. PCR involved 60 Vbeta and 13 Jbeta primers. The repertoire was sequenced with immunoSEQ multiplex PCR; TCRdb's copy has only in-frame clones and lacks some. This table has around 100,000 clones, approximately 76% appearing once. This clonotype was sampled from a woman aged 55-69 years in good health and CMV-seropositive. The chain is built from TRBV6-8 and TRBJ1-5, with 10 positions matching TRBD1. The material sequenced was PBMCs. In DNA form, the CDR3 reads TGTGCCAGCAGCCACCGGGACAGGGGAGGGAGCAATCAGCCCCAGCATTTT. This codes for CASSHRDRGGSNQPQHF.